This T cell receptor beta chain was captured in a study of blood T cell repertoires in COVID-19. The overall study: PBMCs, B-cell-depleted T cells, or T cells provided the cDNA or gDNA that made up the material.

The CDR3 extends over 16 amino acids. CDR1 is MDHEN, CDR2 SYDVKM, per germline. J gave up 8 bases and V 3 bases, and 14 bases lay outside the gene matches. Original handling: From reference gene primer amplification, estimates of nucleated cell counts were derived. Clones were sequenced by immunoSEQ multiplex PCR, and TCRdb holds only the in-frame ones, with some missing. V, J and clone size derive from that table, while D and trimming were established from the DNA sequence. The sample consists of a few hundred thousand clones, 86% of them appearing once. Material for sequencing was PBMCs or T cells enriched from blood (not recorded which). The V call is TRBV28, the J call TRBJ1-2, with 8 nucleotides matching TRBD1. This receptor was obtained from a woman aged 30 to 39 who had been exposed to COVID-19. The CDR3 protein is CASSFPTSGQGKGYTF. CDR3 in DNA: TGTGCCAGCAGTTTCCCCACCTCCGGACAGGGCAAAGGCTACACCTTC.